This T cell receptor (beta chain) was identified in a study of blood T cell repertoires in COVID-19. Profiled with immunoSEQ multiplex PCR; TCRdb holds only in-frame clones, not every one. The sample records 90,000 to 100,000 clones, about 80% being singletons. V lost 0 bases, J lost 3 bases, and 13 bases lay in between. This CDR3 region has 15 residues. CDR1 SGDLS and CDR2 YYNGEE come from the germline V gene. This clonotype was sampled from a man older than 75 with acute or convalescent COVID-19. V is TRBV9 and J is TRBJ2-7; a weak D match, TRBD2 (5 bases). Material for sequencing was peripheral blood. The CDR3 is CASSVGGALNYEQYF. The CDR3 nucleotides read TGTGCCAGCAGCGTAGGGGGAGCCCTCAACTACGAGCAGTACTTC.